These 20 T cell receptor beta chains originate from one sample sequenced in a study of cytomegalovirus exposure and HLA in healthy donors. Profiling relied on immunoSEQ multiplex PCR, and the TCRdb table lists in-frame clones only, not all of them. The repertoire has about 49,000 clones, 90% to 95% of them found once; the top ten carry 7.8%. The sequenced sample was PBMCs. The receptors shown here come from a woman under 30 in good health and CMV-seropositive.

The chain links TRBV19 to TRBJ2-7; 9 nucleotides agree with TRBD1. Germline CDR1 reads LNHDA; CDR2 reads SQIVND (reference sequence). The CDR3 spans 14 residues. The ends lost 7 bases at V and 6 bases at J; junction bases unmatched: 10. CDR3 sequence reads: CASKSRTGASEQYF. DNA of the CDR3: TGTGCCAGTAAGAGTAGGACAGGGGCCTCCGAGCAGTACTTC.

This chain joins TRBV21-1 and TRBJ1-2. TRBV21-1 is tagged as a pseudogene. This CDR3 region has 17 residues. This chain's CDR3 is CASSKRRIRYHAYGYTF. In nucleotides, the CDR3 is TGTGCCAGCAGCAAAAGGAGGATCCGGTACCACGCTTATGGCTACACCTTC.

This rearrangement joins TRBV11-3 to TRBJ1-1; D is unclear. Trimming removed 5 bases at V and 1 base at J, with 14 bases between. Looked up from germline, CDR1 is SGHNT and CDR2 is YENEEA. The CDR3 covers 15 residues. The CDR3 spells CASSAYMTKNTEAFF. The CDR3 coding sequence is TGTGCCAGCAGCGCGTACATGACAAAGAACACTGAAGCTTTCTTT. The whole variable domain, remainder taken from reference TRBV11-3 and TRBJ1-1, is EAGVVQSPRYKIIEKKQPVAFWCNPISGHNTLYWYLQNLGQGPELLIRYENEEAVDDSQLPKDRFSAERLKGVDSTLKIQPAELGDSAVYLCASSAYMTKNTEAFFGQGTRLTVV.

V and J are TRBV28 and TRBJ2-7, with a weak D call TRBD2 (7 bases). The CDR3 is 15 residues long. Per germline, CDR1 MDHEN and CDR2 SYDVKM. V lost 3 bases, J lost 0 bases, and 12 bases lay in between. The CDR3 is CASSFWGGSSYEQYF. Here the CDR3 DNA reads TGTGCCAGCAGTTTCTGGGGGGGCTCCTCCTACGAGCAGTACTTC. The whole variable domain, remainder taken from reference TRBV28 and TRBJ2-7, is DVKVTQSSRYLVKRTGEKVFLECVQDMDHENMFWYRQDPGLGLRLIYFSYDVKMKEKGDIPEGYSVSREKKERFSLILESASTNQTSMYLCASSFWGGSSYEQYFGPGTRLTVT.

This clone was counted a single time. The chain couples TRBV30 to TRBJ2-7; no clear D. This CDR3 contains 12 residues. Germline V gene data show CDR1 as GTSNPN and CDR2 as SVGIG (reference sequence). Deletions cut 2 bases from V and 0 bases from J, with 5 bases between. The CDR3 loop is CAWSPGSYEQYF. CDR3 in DNA: TGTGCCTGGAGTCCAGGCTCCTACGAGCAGTACTTC.

The chain couples TRBV2 to TRBJ1-1; perhaps TRBD1 as D (5 bases). From germline, CDR1 is SNHLY and CDR2 FYNNEI. CDR3 size: 13 residues. Trimming stripped 9 bases from V and 6 bases from J, with 17 bases between. The CDR3 nucleotides are TGTGCCAGGGGGGGATCTCGAGGCGCTGAAGCTTTCTTT. Its protein product is CARGGSRGAEAFF.

This chain connects TRBV11-3 to TRBJ2-7; 7 nucleotides agree with TRBD1. The V and J ends lost 3 bases and 2 bases, in that order; junction bases with no gene match: 7. The V gene's germline CDR1 is SGHNT and CDR2 YENEEA. The CDR3 is made up of 15 amino acids. CDR3 amino acids: CASSFPRQGAYEQYF. The DNA for the CDR3 is TGTGCCAGCAGCTTCCCTCGACAGGGAGCCTACGAGCAGTACTTC.

The rearrangement joins TRBV23-1 to TRBJ2-3; tentatively, D is TRBD1 (6 bases). TRBV23-1 is treated as an ORF (open reading frame) with a function not yet certain. The CDR3 loop spans 13 amino acids. Trimming cost V 3 bases and J 4 bases, with 8 bases left between them. CDR3 sequence: CASSQGAADTQYF. The CDR3 DNA reads as TGCGCCAGCAGTCAGGGGGCCGCAGATACGCAGTATTTT.

This chain connects TRBV6-4 to TRBJ2-3; 10 bases align to TRBD2. V lost 8 bases and J lost 2; bases outside the gene matches: 10. The CDR3 has 16 amino acids. CDR1 is MRHNA and CDR2 is SNTAGT in the germline V gene. The CDR3 DNA sequence: TGTGCCAGCGGGGGAGCTAGCGGGGGTGCCACAGATACGCAGTATTTT. Residues: CASGGASGGATDTQYF.

The genes are TRBV5-5 and TRBJ2-1; 7 bases are a match to TRBD2. CDR1 and CDR2 from the germline V gene are SGHKS and YYEKEE (reference sequence). V lost 4 bases, J lost 8 bases, and 9 bases stayed unmatched. The CDR3 contains 14 residues. The DNA for the CDR3 is TGTGCCAGCAGCACACAGATACGGGGGGATGAGCAGTTCTTC. Encoded protein: CASSTQIRGDEQFF.

The rearrangement links TRBV5-1 to TRBJ1-1; the match to TRBD1 covers 12 bases. Trimming took 5 bases from V and 4 from J; bases not matched to a gene: 9. Germline values: CDR1 SGHRS, CDR2 YFSETQ. The length of the CDR3 is 16 residues. The CDR3 sequence is CASSGGTGGASTEAFF. CDR3 nucleotides: TGCGCCAGCAGTGGGGGGACAGGGGGCGCATCCACTGAAGCTTTCTTT. The whole variable domain, filled in from reference TRBV5-1 and TRBJ1-1, reads KAGVTQTPRYLIKTRGQQVTLSCSPISGHRSVSWYQQTPGQGLQFLFEYFSETQRNKGNFPGRFSGRQFSNSRSEMNVSTLELGDSALYLCASSGGTGGASTEAFFGQGTRLTVV.

The chain combines TRBV11-2 with TRBJ2-5; the D gene is possibly TRBD2 (5 bases). The CDR3 consists of 13 residues. V was pared by 7 bases and J by 1 base, with 10 bases between. The V gene's germline CDR1 is SGHAT and CDR2 FQNNGV. In DNA form, the CDR3 reads TGTGCCAGCAAGATAAGCGGCCAAGAGACCCAGTACTTC. Protein sequence: CASKISGQETQYF.

The V call is TRBV19, the J call TRBJ2-1, with D perhaps TRBD1 (6 bases). The V end was cut by 1 base, the J end by 10 bases, with 11 bases between. Germline CDR1 reads LNHDA; CDR2 reads SQIVND (reference sequence). This CDR3 spans 13 amino acids. The CDR3 is CASSIVGAREQFF. CDR3 coding DNA: TGTGCCAGTAGTATAGTGGGGGCTCGAGAGCAGTTCTTC.

The V call is TRBV6-1, the J call TRBJ1-5; no reliable D call. This CDR3 region has 18 residues. The ends were cut back, 1 base at V and 2 bases at J, with 18 bases in the middle. Looked up from germline, CDR1 is MNHNS and CDR2 is SASEGT. The CDR3 nucleotides are TGTGCCAGCAGTGAAGGCCCGGGGATCAAATTTGGCAATCAGCCCCAGCATTTT. Its protein is CASSEGPGIKFGNQPQHF.

The chain carries TRBV7-9 and TRBJ2-2, with no clear D. V lost 4 bases and J lost 5, with 8 bases in between. The CDR3 has 13 residues. CDR1 and CDR2 from the germline V gene are SEHNR and FQNEAQ (reference sequence). The CDR3 loop is CASSSLLTGELFF. The CDR3 nucleotides read TGTGCCAGCAGCTCTTTGTTAACCGGGGAGCTGTTTTTT.

The V and J genes are TRBV19 and TRBJ2-1; 9 bases fit TRBD2. The CDR3 extends over 14 amino acids. CDR1 LNHDA and CDR2 SQIVND come from the germline V gene (reference sequence). The V and J ends lost 3 bases and 15 bases, in that order; junction bases with no gene match: 12. The CDR3 DNA follows: TGTGCCAGTAGTATCCCTCGCCAGCGGGAGGTTCTGTTCTTC. Translating gives CASSIPRQREVLFF. Full variable domain (rest looked up from reference TRBV19 and TRBJ2-1): DGGITQSPKYLFRKEGQNVTLSCEQNLNHDAMYWYRQDPGQGLRLIYYSQIVNDFQKGDIAEGYSVSREKKESFPLTVTSAQKNPTAFYLCASSIPRQREVLFFGPGTRLTVL.

As regards this clone: Other DNA sequences in this specimen translate into the identical CDR3. This chain uses TRBV27 with TRBJ2-1; 11 bases map to TRBD2. The V and J ends lost 5 bases and 4 bases, in that order; junction bases with no gene match: 4. This CDR3 spans 15 amino acids. Germline-derived CDR1 and CDR2 are MNHEY and SMNVEV (reference sequence). The CDR3 DNA reads as TGTGCCAGCAGTCTTGGGACTAGCGGATACAATGAGCAGTTCTTC. This translates into CASSLGTSGYNEQFF.

This clone was seen a handful of times. This chain connects TRBV5-1 to TRBJ2-6; D unresolved. Germline V gives CDR1 SGHRS, CDR2 YFSETQ. This CDR3 spans 16 amino acids. Deletions cut 0 bases from V and 0 bases from J, with 7 bases between. CDR3 DNA: TGCGCCAGCAGCTTGGATGCCGGCTCTGGGGCCAACGTCCTGACTTTC. It is translated as CASSLDAGSGANVLTF.

The chain is built from TRBV27 and TRBJ2-5; 8 bases align to TRBD1. The CDR3 extends over 13 amino acids. CDR1 is MNHEY, CDR2 SMNVEV, per germline (reference sequence). Trimming removed 6 bases from V and 6 bases from J; junction bases left unmatched: 6. The CDR3 here is CASSSDRVKTQYF. DNA of the CDR3: TGTGCCAGCAGCTCGGACAGGGTAAAGACCCAGTACTTC.

The chain couples TRBV29-1 to TRBJ2-3, with D perhaps matching TRBD1 (5 bases). V lost 0 bases, J lost 0 bases, and 13 bases lay in between. The CDR3 is 16 residues long. The germline V gene encodes CDR1 SQVTM and CDR2 ANQGSEA. DNA of the CDR3: TGCAGCGTTGAAGATCGTAACAGGCTGAGCACAGATACGCAGTATTTT. This translates into CSVEDRNRLSTDTQYF.